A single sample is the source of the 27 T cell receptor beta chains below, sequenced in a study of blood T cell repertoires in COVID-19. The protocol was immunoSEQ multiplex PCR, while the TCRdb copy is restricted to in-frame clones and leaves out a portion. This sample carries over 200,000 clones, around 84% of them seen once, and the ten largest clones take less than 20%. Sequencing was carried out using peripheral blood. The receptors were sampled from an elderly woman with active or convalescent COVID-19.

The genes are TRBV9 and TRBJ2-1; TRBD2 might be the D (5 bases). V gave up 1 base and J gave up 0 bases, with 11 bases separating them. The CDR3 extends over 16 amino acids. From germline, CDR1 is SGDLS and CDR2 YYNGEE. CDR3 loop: CASSVRGSGSYNEQFF. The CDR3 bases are TGTGCCAGCAGCGTAAGAGGGAGCGGCTCCTACAATGAGCAGTTCTTC.

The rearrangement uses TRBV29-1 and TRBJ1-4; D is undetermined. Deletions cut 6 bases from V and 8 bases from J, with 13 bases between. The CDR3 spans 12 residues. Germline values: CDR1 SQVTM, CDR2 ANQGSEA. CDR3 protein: CSVAAGKEKLFF. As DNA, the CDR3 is TGCAGCGTCGCCGCGGGGAAGGAAAAACTGTTTTTT.

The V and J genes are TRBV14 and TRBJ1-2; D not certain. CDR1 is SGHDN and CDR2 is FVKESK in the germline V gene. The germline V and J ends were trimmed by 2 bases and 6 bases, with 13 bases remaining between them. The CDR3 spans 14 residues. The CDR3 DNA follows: TGTGCCAGCAGCCAATATTCTGCAGTCCATGGCTACACCTTC. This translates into CASSQYSAVHGYTF. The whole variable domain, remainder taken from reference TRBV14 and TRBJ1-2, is EAGVTQFPSHSVIEKGQTVTLRCDPISGHDNLYWYRRVMGKEIKFLLHFVKESKQDESGMPNNRFLAERTGGTYSTLKVQPAELEDSGVYFCASSQYSAVHGYTFGSGTRLTVV.

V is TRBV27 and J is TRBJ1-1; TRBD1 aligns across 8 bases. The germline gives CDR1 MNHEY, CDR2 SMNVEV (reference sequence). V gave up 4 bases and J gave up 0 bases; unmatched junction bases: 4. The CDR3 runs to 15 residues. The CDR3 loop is CASSSTGVVNTEAFF. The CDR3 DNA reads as TGTGCCAGCAGTTCGACAGGGGTTGTGAACACTGAAGCTTTCTTT.

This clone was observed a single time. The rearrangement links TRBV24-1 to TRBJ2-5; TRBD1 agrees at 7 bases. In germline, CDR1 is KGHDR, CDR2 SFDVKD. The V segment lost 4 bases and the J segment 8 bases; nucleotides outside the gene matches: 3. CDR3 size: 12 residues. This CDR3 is CATSDRGYTQYF. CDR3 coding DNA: TGTGCCACCAGTGACAGGGGGTACACCCAGTACTTC.

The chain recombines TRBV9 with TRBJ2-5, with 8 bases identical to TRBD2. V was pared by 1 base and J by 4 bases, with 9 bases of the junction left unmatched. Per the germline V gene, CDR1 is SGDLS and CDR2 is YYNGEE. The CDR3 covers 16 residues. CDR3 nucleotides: TGTGCCAGCAGCGTATTTGCTGCGGGAGGCCGAGAGACCCAGTACTTC. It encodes CASSVFAAGGRETQYF.

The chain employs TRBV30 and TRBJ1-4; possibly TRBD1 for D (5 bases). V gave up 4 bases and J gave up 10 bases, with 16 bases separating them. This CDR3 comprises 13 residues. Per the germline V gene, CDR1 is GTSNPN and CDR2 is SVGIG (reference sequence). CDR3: CAWTPRGDGKLFF. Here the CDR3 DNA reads TGTGCCTGGACACCTCGGGGGGACGGAAAACTGTTTTTT. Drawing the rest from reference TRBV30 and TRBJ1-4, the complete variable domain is SQTIHQWPATLVQPVGSPLSLECTVEGTSNPNLYWYRQAAGRGLQLLFYSVGIGQISSEVPQNLSASRPQDRQFILSSKKLLLSDSGFYLCAWTPRGDGKLFFGSGTQLSVL.

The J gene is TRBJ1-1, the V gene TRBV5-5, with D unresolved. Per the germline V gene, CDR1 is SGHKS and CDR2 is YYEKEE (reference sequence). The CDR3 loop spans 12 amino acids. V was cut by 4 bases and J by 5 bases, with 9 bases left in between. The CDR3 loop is CASSRLVTEAFF. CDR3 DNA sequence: TGTGCCAGCAGCCGGTTGGTTACTGAAGCTTTCTTT.

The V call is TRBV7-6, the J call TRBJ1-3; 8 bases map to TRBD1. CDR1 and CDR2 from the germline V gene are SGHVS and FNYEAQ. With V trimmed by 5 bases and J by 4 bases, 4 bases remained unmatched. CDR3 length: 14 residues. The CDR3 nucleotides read TGTGCCAGCAGCCGACAGGGGACAGGAAACACCATATATTTT. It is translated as CASSRQGTGNTIYF.

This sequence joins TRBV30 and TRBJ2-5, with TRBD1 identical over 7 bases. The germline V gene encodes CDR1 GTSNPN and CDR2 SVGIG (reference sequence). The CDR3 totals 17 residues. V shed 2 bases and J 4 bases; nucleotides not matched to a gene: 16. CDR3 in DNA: TGTGCCTGGAGTCTCGCCGAACTAGACAGGGACCCAGAGACCCAGTACTTC. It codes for CAWSLAELDRDPETQYF.

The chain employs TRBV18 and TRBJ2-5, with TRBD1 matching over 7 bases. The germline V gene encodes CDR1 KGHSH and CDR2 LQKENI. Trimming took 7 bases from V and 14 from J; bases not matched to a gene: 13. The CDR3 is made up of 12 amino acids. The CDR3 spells CASFLNRDRFYF. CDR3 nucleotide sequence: TGTGCCAGCTTTCTTAACCGGGACAGATTCTACTTC.

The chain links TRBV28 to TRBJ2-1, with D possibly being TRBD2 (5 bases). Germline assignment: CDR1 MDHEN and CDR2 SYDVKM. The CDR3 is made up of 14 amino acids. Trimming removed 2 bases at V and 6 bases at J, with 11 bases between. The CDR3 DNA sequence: TGTGCCAGCAGTTTAGGCAGCGCGGGCAATGAGCAGTTCTTC. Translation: CASSLGSAGNEQFF.

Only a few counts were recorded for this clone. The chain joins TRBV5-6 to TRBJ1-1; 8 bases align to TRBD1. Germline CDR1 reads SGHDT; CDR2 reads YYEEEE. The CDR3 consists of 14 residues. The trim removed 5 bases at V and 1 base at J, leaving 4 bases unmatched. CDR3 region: CASRLQGGNTEAFF. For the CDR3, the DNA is TGTGCCAGCAGACTACAGGGGGGGAACACTGAAGCTTTCTTT.

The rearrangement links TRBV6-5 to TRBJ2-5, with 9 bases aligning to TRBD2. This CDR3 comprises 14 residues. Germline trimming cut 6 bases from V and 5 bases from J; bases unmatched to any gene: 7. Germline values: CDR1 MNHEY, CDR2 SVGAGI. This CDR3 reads CASSQILAGETQYF. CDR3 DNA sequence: TGTGCCAGCAGCCAAATTCTAGCGGGGGAGACCCAGTACTTC.

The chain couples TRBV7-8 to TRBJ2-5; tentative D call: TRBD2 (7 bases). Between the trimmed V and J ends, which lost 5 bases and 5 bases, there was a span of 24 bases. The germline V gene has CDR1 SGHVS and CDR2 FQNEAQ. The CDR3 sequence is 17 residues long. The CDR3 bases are TGTGCCAGCAGCCCCTCGGGGGGCGGGAGTCGGGGGGAGACCCAGTACTTC. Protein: CASSPSGGGSRGETQYF.

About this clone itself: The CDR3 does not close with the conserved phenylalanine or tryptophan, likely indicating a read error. CDR3 nucleotide sequence: TGTGCCAGCAGACTAAGTGGGGGGAACTATGGCTACACCCTC. Amino acids: CASRLSGGNYGYTL. The J gene is TRBJ1-2, the V gene TRBV13; D perhaps matches TRBD1 (5 bases). Looked up from germline, CDR1 is PRHDT and CDR2 is FYEKMQ (reference sequence). This CDR3 region has 14 residues. V lost 6 bases, J lost 2 bases, and 13 bases lay in between.

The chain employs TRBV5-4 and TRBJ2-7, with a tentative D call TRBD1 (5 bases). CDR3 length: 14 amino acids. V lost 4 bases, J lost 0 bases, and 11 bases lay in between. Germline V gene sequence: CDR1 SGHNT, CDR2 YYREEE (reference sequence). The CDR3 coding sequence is TGTGCCAGCAGCACCGACAGAAGCTCCTACGAGCAGTACTTC. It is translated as CASSTDRSSYEQYF.

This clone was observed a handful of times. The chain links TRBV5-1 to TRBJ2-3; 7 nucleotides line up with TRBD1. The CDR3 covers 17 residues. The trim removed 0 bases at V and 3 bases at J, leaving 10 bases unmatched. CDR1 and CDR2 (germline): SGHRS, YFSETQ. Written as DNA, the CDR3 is TGCGCCAGCAGCTTGGGGCGTGGGGACAGAATTACAGATACGCAGTATTTT. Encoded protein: CASSLGRGDRITDTQYF.

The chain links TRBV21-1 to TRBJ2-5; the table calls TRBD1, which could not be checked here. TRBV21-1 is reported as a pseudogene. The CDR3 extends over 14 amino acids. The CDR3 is CASSKGGTVETQYF. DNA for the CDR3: TGTGCCAGCAGCAAAGGCGGGACAGTGGAGACCCAGTACTTC.

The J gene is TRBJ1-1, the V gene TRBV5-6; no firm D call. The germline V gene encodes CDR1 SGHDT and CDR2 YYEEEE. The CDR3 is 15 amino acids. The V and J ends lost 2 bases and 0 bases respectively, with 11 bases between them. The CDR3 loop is CASSFSELVNTEAFF. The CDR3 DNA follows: TGTGCCAGCAGCTTTTCCGAGTTGGTGAACACTGAAGCTTTCTTT.

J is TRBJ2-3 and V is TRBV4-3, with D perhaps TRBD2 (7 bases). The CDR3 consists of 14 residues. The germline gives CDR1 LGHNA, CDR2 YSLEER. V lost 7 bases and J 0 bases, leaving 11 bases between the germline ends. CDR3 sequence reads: CASKAGASTDTQYF. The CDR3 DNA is TGCGCCAGCAAGGCGGGGGCTAGCACAGATACGCAGTATTTT.

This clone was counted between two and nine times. CDR3 protein: CASSSRDRVAYEQYF. The CDR3 DNA reads as TGTGCCAGCAGCTCCCGGGACAGGGTGGCCTACGAGCAGTACTTC. The chain recombines TRBV13 with TRBJ2-7; TRBD1 aligns across 9 bases. The CDR3 has 15 amino acids. The V gene's germline CDR1 is PRHDT and CDR2 FYEKMQ (reference sequence). J gave up 2 bases and V 4 bases, and 6 bases lay outside the gene matches.

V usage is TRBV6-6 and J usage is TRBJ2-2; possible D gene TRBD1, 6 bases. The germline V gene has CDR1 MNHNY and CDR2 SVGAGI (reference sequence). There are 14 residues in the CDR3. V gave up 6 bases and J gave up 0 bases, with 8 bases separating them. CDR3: CASSRTANTGELFF. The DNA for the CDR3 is TGTGCCAGCAGCAGGACAGCGAACACCGGGGAGCTGTTTTTT.

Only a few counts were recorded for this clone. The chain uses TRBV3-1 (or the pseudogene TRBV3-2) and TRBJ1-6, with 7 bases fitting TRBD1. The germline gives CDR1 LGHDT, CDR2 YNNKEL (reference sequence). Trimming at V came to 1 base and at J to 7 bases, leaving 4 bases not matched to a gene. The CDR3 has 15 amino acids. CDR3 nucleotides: TGTGCCAGCAGCCAAGTGGGCAGGGGGAATTCACCCCTCCACTTT. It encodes CASSQVGRGNSPLHF.

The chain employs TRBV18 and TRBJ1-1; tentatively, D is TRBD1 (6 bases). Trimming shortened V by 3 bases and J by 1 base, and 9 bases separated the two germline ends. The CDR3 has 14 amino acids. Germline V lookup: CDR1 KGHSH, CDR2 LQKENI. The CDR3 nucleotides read TGTGCCAGCTCACCCCAGGGACAGAACACTGAAGCTTTCTTT. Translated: CASSPQGQNTEAFF.

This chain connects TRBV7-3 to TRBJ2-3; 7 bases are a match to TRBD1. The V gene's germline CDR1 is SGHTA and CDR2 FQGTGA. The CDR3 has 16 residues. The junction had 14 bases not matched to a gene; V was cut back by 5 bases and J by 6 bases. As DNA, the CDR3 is TGTGCCAGCAGCCCCGTTTCCACAGGGGCTCGCGATACGCAGTATTTT. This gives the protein CASSPVSTGARDTQYF.

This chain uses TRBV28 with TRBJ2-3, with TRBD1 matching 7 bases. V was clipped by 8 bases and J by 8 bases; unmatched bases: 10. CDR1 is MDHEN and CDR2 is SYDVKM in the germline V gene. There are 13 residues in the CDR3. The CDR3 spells CASGTAAVRTQYF. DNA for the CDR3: TGTGCCAGCGGGACAGCGGCGGTCCGTACGCAGTATTTT.